This T cell receptor (beta chain) emerged from a study of blood T cells in healthy people across ages. In the study overall: Template switching recovered approximately one barcoded beta molecule for every two T cells.

The CDR3 has 16 amino acids. Germline trimming cut 8 bases from V and 1 base from J; bases unmatched to any gene: 13. CDR1 and CDR2 from the germline V gene are MDHEN and SYDVKM. Next came a second PCR, run for about 6 to 12 cycles, which used a sample-barcoded 5' primer along with a J-beta primer mix. Using its own MiXCR run on the 5' RACE reads, TCRdb lists one record per CDR3 protein. The sample has approximately 400,000 distinct CDR3 sequences; 45% to 60% are singletons. This clonotype was counted between two and nine times. Sample: blood. The receptor comes from a man in his 60s in good health. The chain links TRBV28 to TRBJ2-7; 8 bases agree with TRBD2. CDR3 DNA: TGTGCCAGCCAGAAAGGGCAAGCGGGAGTTTCCTACGAGCAGTACTTC. Its protein is CASQKGQAGVSYEQYF.